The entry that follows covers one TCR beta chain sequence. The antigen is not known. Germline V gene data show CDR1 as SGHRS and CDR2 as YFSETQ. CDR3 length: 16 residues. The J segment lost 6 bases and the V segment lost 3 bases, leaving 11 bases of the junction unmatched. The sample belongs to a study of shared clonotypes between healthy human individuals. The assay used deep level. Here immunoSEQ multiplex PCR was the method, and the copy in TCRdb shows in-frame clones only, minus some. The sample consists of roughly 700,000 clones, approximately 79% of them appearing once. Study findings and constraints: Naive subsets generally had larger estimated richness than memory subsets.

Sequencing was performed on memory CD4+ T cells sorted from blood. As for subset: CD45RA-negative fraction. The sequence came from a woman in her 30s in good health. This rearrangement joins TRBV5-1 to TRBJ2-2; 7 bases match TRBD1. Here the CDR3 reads CASSSAGRGLAGELFF. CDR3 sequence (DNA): TGCGCCAGCAGCTCGGCCGGAAGGGGGCTAGCCGGGGAGCTGTTTTTT. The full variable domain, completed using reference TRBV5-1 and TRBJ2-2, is KAGVTQTPRYLIKTRGQQVTLSCSPISGHRSVSWYQQTPGQGLQFLFEYFSETQRNKGNFPGRFSGRQFSNSRSEMNVSTLELGDSALYLCASSSAGRGLAGELFFGEGSRLTVL.